Sequencing of this TCR beta chain was carried out in a study of cytomegalovirus exposure and HLA in healthy donors. General study findings and limits: Sequences of the TCR beta chain were said to predict the HLA-A and HLA-B alleles of most subjects accurately.

This donor lacks a recorded CMV serostatus. Both 60 Vbeta primers and 13 Jbeta primers went into the PCR. Sequencing used immunoSEQ multiplex PCR; TCRdb keeps in-frame clones, though not all of them. The table shows some 150,000 clones, with 70% to 85% occurring only once. CDR3 length: 14 residues. The V gene end was trimmed by 3 bases and the J gene end by 5 bases; junction bases not matched to a gene: 7. Per the germline V gene, CDR1 is SGHRS and CDR2 is YFSETQ. This clone came up once. No antigen is known for it. Sample: PBMCs. This chain connects TRBV5-1 to TRBJ2-5, with 7 bases matching TRBD2. This sequence was found in a human donor in good health. CDR3 in DNA: TGCGCCAGCAGCTCGGGACTATTAGCGGAGACCCAGTACTTC. Protein sequence: CASSSGLLAETQYF.